This T cell receptor (beta chain) emerged from a study of blood T cell repertoires in COVID-19. On the study more broadly: Specimens from acute and convalescent COVID-19 originated in the United States, Italy and Spain. PBMCs, B-cell-depleted T cells, or T cells provided the cDNA or gDNA that made up the material.

V lost 3 bases and J lost 1, with 9 bases in between. CDR3 size: 13 residues. Germline V gene data show CDR1 as GTSNPN and CDR2 as SVGIG (reference sequence). Authors' data handling: Quantification of nucleated cells was approximated via reference gene primer amplification. TCRdb's copy holds only in-frame clones and misses some; the assay was immunoSEQ multiplex PCR. V, J and clone size are those of that table, while D and trimming were read from the DNA. Here the sample spans roughly 49,000 clones, around 65% being singletons. This chain uses TRBV30 with TRBJ1-2, with D unresolved. Specimen: peripheral blood. This clonotype was sampled from a woman aged 70-85 years with acute or convalescent COVID-19. CDR3 region: CAWSHIHNYGYTF. The CDR3, as DNA: TGTGCCTGGAGCCACATACATAACTATGGCTACACCTTC.